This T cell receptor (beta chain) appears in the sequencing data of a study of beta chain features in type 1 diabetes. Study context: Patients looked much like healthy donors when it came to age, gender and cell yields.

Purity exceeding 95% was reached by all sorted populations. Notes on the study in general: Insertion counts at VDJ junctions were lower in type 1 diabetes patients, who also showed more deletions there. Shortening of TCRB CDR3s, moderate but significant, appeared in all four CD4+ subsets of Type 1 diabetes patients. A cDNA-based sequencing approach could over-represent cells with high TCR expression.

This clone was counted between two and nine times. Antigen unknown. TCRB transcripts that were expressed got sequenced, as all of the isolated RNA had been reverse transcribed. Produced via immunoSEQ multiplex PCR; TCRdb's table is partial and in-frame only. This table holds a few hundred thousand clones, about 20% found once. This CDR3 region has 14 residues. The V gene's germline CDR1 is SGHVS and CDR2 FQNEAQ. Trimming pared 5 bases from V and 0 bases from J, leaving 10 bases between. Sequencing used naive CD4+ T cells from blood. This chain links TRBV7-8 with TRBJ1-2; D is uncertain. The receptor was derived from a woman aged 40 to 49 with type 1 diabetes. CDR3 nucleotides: TGTGCCAGCAGCCCCCGCGGGGCTAACTATGGCTACACCTTC. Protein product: CASSPRGANYGYTF.